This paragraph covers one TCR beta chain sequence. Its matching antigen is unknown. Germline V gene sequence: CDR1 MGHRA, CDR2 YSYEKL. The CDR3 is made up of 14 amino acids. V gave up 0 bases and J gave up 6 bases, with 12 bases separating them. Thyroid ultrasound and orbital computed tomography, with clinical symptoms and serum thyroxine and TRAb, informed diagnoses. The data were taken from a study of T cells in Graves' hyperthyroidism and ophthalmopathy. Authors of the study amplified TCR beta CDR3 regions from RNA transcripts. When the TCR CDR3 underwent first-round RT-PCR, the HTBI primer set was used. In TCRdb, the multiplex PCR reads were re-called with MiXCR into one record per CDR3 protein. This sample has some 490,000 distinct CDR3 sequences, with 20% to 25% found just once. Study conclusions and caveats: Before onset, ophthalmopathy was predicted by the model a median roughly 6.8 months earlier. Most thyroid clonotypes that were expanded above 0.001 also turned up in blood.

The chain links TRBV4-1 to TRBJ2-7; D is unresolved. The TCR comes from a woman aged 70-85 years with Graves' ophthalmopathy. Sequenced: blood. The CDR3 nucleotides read TGCGCCAGCAGCCAAGACATCCTTATTGGCGAGCAGTACTTC. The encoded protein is CASSQDILIGEQYF.